Each of the 29 T cell receptor beta chains below was sequenced from the same sample in a study of T cell responses to AZD1222 COVID-19 vaccine. Sequenced by immunoSEQ multiplex PCR; TCRdb stores in-frame clones only, minus some. The sample records over 100,000 clones, approximately 90% being singletons. The starting material was peripheral blood, obtained on day 0 of AZD1222 vaccination. These receptors were collected from an adult in good health.

This clone came up a few times. The chain uses TRBV10-3 and TRBJ1-1; no definite D call. Germline V gene data show CDR1 as ENHRY and CDR2 as SYGVKD. CDR3 size: 14 residues. V lost 0 bases, J lost 5 bases, and 10 bases lay in between. CDR3 in amino acids: CAISESTRRTEAFF. The DNA of the CDR3 is TGTGCCATCAGTGAGTCGACTCGAAGGACTGAAGCTTTCTTT.

The gene calls are TRBV28 and TRBJ2-7, with D unresolved. Trimming pared 6 bases from V and 1 base from J, leaving 16 bases between. CDR3 length equals 15 residues. Germline loops: CDR1 MDHEN, CDR2 SYDVKM. CDR3 sequence reads: CASSLMVVGSYEQYF. CDR3 in DNA: TGTGCCAGCAGCCTCATGGTGGTTGGGTCCTACGAGCAGTACTTC.

The chain uses TRBV28 and TRBJ2-7, with 7 bases aligning to TRBD2. The germline CDR1 and CDR2 sequences are MDHEN and SYDVKM. The CDR3 runs to 15 residues. Trimming cost V 4 bases and J 1 base; bases outside gene matches: 7. CDR3 sequence: CASSSPGGSSYEQYF. CDR3 in DNA: TGTGCCAGCAGTTCCCCGGGGGGATCTTCCTACGAGCAGTACTTC.

This clone was recorded once. CDR3 coding DNA: TGTGCCAGCAGCTTAGAGACAGGCTACGAGCAGTACTTC. Amino acid sequence: CASSLETGYEQYF. This chain uses TRBV7-9 with TRBJ2-7; weak D call: TRBD1 (6 bases). Looked up from germline, CDR1 is SEHNR and CDR2 is FQNEAQ (reference sequence). Trimming left V 1 base short and J 3 bases short, with 7 bases between. There are 13 residues in the CDR3.

This chain uses TRBV13 with TRBJ2-1, with 13 bases that match TRBD2. Per germline, CDR1 PRHDT and CDR2 FYEKMQ (reference sequence). The ends lost 5 bases at V and 5 bases at J; junction bases unmatched: 3. The CDR3 extends over 15 amino acids. The CDR3 DNA sequence: TGTGCCAGCAGCGGACTAGCGGGAGTCCACAATGAGCAGTTCTTC. Translating gives CASSGLAGVHNEQFF.

This clone was observed a few times. The V and J genes are TRBV5-1 and TRBJ1-1; no firm D call. This CDR3 is 14 amino acids long. V gave up 1 base and J gave up 1 base, with 8 bases separating them. Germline V lookup: CDR1 SGHRS, CDR2 YFSETQ. The CDR3 nucleotides are TGCGCCAGCAGCTTGAAGGCCCCGAACACTGAAGCTTTCTTT. Its translation: CASSLKAPNTEAFF.

The chain joins TRBV29-1 to TRBJ1-1; TRBD1 agrees at 7 bases. V trimming: 5 bases; J trimming: 0 bases; junction bases outside the gene matches: 6. Per germline, CDR1 SQVTM and CDR2 ANQGSEA. The CDR3 runs to 14 residues. The CDR3 coding sequence is TGCAGCGTTCCTGGACAGGCCATGAACACTGAAGCTTTCTTT. Residues: CSVPGQAMNTEAFF. The full variable domain, its missing parts supplied by reference TRBV29-1 and TRBJ1-1, is SAVISQKPSRDICQRGTSLTIQCQVDSQVTMMFWYRQQPGQSLTLIATANQGSEATYESGFVIDKFPISRPNLTFSTLTVSNMSPEDSSIYLCSVPGQAMNTEAFFGQGTRLTVV.

The J gene is TRBJ1-2, the V gene TRBV6-5, with D possibly TRBD1 on 5 matching bases. The CDR3 covers 14 residues. V was shortened by 2 bases and J by 5 bases, with 12 bases between the two germline ends. In germline, CDR1 is MNHEY, CDR2 SVGAGI. The chain's CDR3 is CASSYQGLGYGYTF. CDR3 in DNA: TGTGCCAGCAGTTACCAGGGCTTAGGGTATGGCTACACCTTC.

The chain recombines TRBV3-1 (or the pseudogene TRBV3-2) with TRBJ1-1; no firm D call. CDR3 size: 13 residues. The germline V gene encodes CDR1 LGHDT and CDR2 YNNKEL (reference sequence). V was trimmed by 0 bases and J by 5 bases, leaving 7 bases between them. In DNA form, the CDR3 reads TGTGCCAGCAGCCAAGAATCCTGGACTGAAGCTTTCTTT. Protein sequence: CASSQESWTEAFF.

The chain uses TRBV6-5 and TRBJ2-7; 11 nucleotides match TRBD2. This CDR3 has 13 residues. From germline, CDR1 is MNHEY and CDR2 SVGAGI. Germline trimming cut 8 bases from V and 6 bases from J; bases unmatched to any gene: 6. The CDR3 loop is CASGIAGGREQYF. CDR3 nucleotide sequence: TGTGCCAGCGGAATAGCGGGAGGGCGCGAGCAGTACTTC.

Turning to this clone: A read error may account for a junction end that differs from germline. CDR3 DNA sequence: TGTGCTAGCAGCTTAGCCGACGGAGCCTACGAGCAGTACTTC. As protein: CASSLADGAYEQYF. J is TRBJ2-7 and V is TRBV7-7; D is ambiguous. The CDR3 covers 14 residues. CDR1 SSHAT and CDR2 FNYEAQ come from the germline V gene (reference sequence).

This chain links TRBV11-2 with TRBJ1-3; D is uncertain. Trimming took off 1 base at V and 4 bases at J, with 8 bases between the two ends. Germline V CDR1 and CDR2: SGHAT, FQNNGV. This CDR3 is 14 amino acids long. CDR3 DNA: TGTGCCAGCAGCTTAGCCCCGTCCGGAAACACCATATATTTT. It translates to CASSLAPSGNTIYF.

CDR3 amino acids: CASSADRAETQYF. The CDR3, as DNA: TGTGCCAGCAGCGCGGACAGGGCAGAGACCCAGTACTTC. The chain carries TRBV14 and TRBJ2-5; the match to TRBD1 covers 8 bases. Germline V gene sequence: CDR1 SGHDN, CDR2 FVKESK. The CDR3 extends over 13 amino acids. V lost 5 bases to trimming and J lost 4 bases; unmatched junction nucleotides: 3.

The rearrangement uses TRBV28 and TRBJ2-7; 10 bases are a match to TRBD2. Germline trimming cut 3 bases from V and 7 bases from J; bases unmatched to any gene: 12. Germline V gene sequence: CDR1 MDHEN, CDR2 SYDVKM. The CDR3 contains 16 residues. CDR3 sequence: CASSLGTPGLAREQYF. The CDR3 DNA reads as TGTGCCAGCAGTTTGGGGACGCCGGGACTAGCGAGGGAGCAGTACTTC. Drawing the rest from reference TRBV28 and TRBJ2-7, the complete variable domain is DVKVTQSSRYLVKRTGEKVFLECVQDMDHENMFWYRQDPGLGLRLIYFSYDVKMKEKGDIPEGYSVSREKKERFSLILESASTNQTSMYLCASSLGTPGLAREQYFGPGTRLTVT.

The chain recombines TRBV21-1 with TRBJ1-3; the table calls TRBD1, which could not be checked here. TRBV21-1 is a listed pseudogene. The CDR3 length is 17 residues. CDR3 DNA: TGTGCCAGCAGCCGCAACGGGCCAGACAGGCCTGGAAACACCATATATTTT. The encoded protein is CASSRNGPDRPGNTIYF.

The genes are TRBV9 and TRBJ1-2, with 8 bases that match TRBD1. CDR1 and CDR2 from the germline V gene are SGDLS and YYNGEE. The CDR3 covers 16 residues. V was pared by 10 bases and J by 6 bases, with 20 bases of the junction left unmatched. CDR3 nucleotides: TGTGCCGCTACCGACGAACCGGGACAGGTTCTCAATGGCTACACCTTC. This gives the protein CAATDEPGQVLNGYTF.

The rearrangement joins TRBV28 to TRBJ2-7, with a tentative D call TRBD2 (5 bases). From germline, CDR1 is MDHEN and CDR2 SYDVKM. Trimming left V 5 bases short and J 5 bases short, with 10 bases between. This CDR3 has 12 residues. CDR3 DNA: TGTGCCAGCAGTCCCCAGAGGGACGAGCAGTACTTC. Its protein product is CASSPQRDEQYF.

A few counts support this clone. The identical CDR3 is also encoded by other nucleotide sequences in the sample. The chain uses TRBV15 and TRBJ1-1; tentative D call: TRBD1 (6 bases). The CDR3 spans 15 residues. Germline loops: CDR1 LNHNV, CDR2 YYDKDF (reference sequence). V lost 0 bases to trimming and J lost 0 bases, with 8 bases between them. The CDR3 DNA sequence: TGTGCCACCAGCAGAGACGGGGGCATGAACACTGAAGCTTTCTTT. Translating it yields CATSRDGGMNTEAFF. The full variable domain, in which reference TRBV15 and TRBJ1-1 provide the parts outside the CDR3, is DAMVIQNPRYQVTQFGKPVTLSCSQTLNHNVMYWYQQKSSQAPKLLFHYYDKDFNNEADTPDNFQSRRPNTSFCFLDIRSPGLGDTAMYLCATSRDGGMNTEAFFGQGTRLTVV.

This clone was observed a single time. The rearrangement uses TRBV24-1 and TRBJ2-7; a possible D gene is TRBD1 (5 bases). This CDR3 comprises 12 residues. Trimming removed 2 bases from V and 8 bases from J, with 9 bases in between. From germline, CDR1 is KGHDR and CDR2 SFDVKD. CDR3 protein: CATSDSTDKQYF. The DNA for the CDR3 is TGTGCCACCAGTGATTCGACAGATAAGCAGTACTTC.

This clone has just one count. An end of the junction differs from the germline gene, which may be a read error. The chain uses TRBV7-7 and TRBJ2-1; 15 nucleotides match TRBD2. This CDR3 is built from 15 residues. Germline CDR1 and CDR2: SSHAT and FNYEAQ (reference sequence). The CDR3 spells CASSPGLAGGHEQFF. The CDR3 nucleotides read TGTGCTAGCAGCCCGGGACTAGCGGGAGGCCATGAGCAGTTCTTC. The full variable domain, its missing parts supplied by reference TRBV7-7 and TRBJ2-1, is GAGVSQSPRYKVTKRGQDVTLRCDPISSHATLYWYQQALGQGPEFLTYFNYEAQPDKSGLPSDRFSAERPEGSISTLTIQRTEQRDSAMYRCASSPGLAGGHEQFFGPGTRLTVL.

This sequence joins TRBV27 and TRBJ2-1; 13 bases align to TRBD2. Trimming removed 8 bases from V and 2 bases from J; junction bases left unmatched: 12. The CDR3 spans 18 residues. Germline V gene data show CDR1 as MNHEY and CDR2 as SMNVEV (reference sequence). CDR3 loop: CASGGGGLAGVAYNEQFF. CDR3 nucleotides: TGTGCCAGCGGAGGAGGCGGACTAGCGGGAGTCGCCTACAATGAGCAGTTCTTC.

The rearrangement links TRBV25-1 to TRBJ1-2; D is undetermined. The V gene lost 9 bases and the J gene lost 5 bases, with 13 bases spanning the gap. The germline V gene encodes CDR1 MGHDK and CDR2 SYGVNS. CDR3 length: 12 residues. As DNA, the CDR3 is TGTGCCAGTCAGGACGGCACATATGGCTACACCTTC. Protein: CASQDGTYGYTF.

This clone has more than one count but fewer than ten. The chain recombines TRBV5-4 with TRBJ1-1; 8 bases map to TRBD1. This CDR3 has 17 residues. Germline-derived CDR1 and CDR2 are SGHNT and YYREEE (reference sequence). The V and J ends lost 0 bases and 7 bases, in that order; junction bases with no gene match: 14. As DNA, the CDR3 is TGTGCCAGCAGCTTGGCTCCGACGGTTGGGACAGGCCTTGAAGCTTTCTTT. It yields the protein CASSLAPTVGTGLEAFF.

Only a few counts were recorded for this clone. The chain carries TRBV3-1 (or the pseudogene TRBV3-2) and TRBJ1-5, with 7 bases aligning to TRBD1. Unmatched junction bases numbered 6, after V lost 3 bases and J lost 4 bases. Germline lookup yields CDR1 LGHDT and CDR2 YNNKEL (reference sequence). There are 15 residues in the CDR3. The CDR3 protein is CASSQEQGRNQPQHF. For the CDR3, the DNA is TGTGCCAGCAGCCAGGAACAGGGGCGTAATCAGCCCCAGCATTTT.

The CDR3 loop reads CASSFQGLAGEGETQYF. Written as DNA, the CDR3 is TGCGCCAGCAGCTTTCAGGGGCTAGCGGGAGAAGGTGAGACCCAGTACTTC. The chain employs TRBV5-1 and TRBJ2-5, with TRBD2 matching 10 bases. Looked up from germline, CDR1 is SGHRS and CDR2 is YFSETQ. V lost 2 bases to trimming and J lost 5 bases; unmatched junction nucleotides: 12. This CDR3 region has 17 residues.

This clone came up once. This chain links TRBV29-1 with TRBJ2-3; either TRBD1 or TRBD2 may fit D (5 bases each). The germline gives CDR1 SQVTM, CDR2 ANQGSEA. V was cut by 4 bases and J by 0 bases, with 14 bases left in between. This CDR3 is built from 15 residues. In DNA, the CDR3 is TGCAGCGTTGCGGGAACGGGACCTAGCACAGATACGCAGTATTTT. This encodes CSVAGTGPSTDTQYF.

Concerning this clone itself: Different DNA sequences within this sample yield the same CDR3. The rearrangement joins TRBV6-5 to TRBJ1-5; D gene ambiguous. The V gene lost 0 bases and the J gene lost 6 bases, with 12 bases spanning the gap. CDR1 is MNHEY, CDR2 SVGAGI, per germline. The CDR3 totals 15 residues. The CDR3 reads CASSYSGGGGQPQHF. Written as DNA, the CDR3 is TGTGCCAGCAGTTACTCGGGCGGAGGCGGTCAGCCCCAGCATTTT.

This clone showed up just once. The chain employs TRBV6-5 and TRBJ2-7, with 8 positions matching TRBD2. CDR1 and CDR2 from the germline V gene are MNHEY and SVGAGI. Losses at the gene ends were 8 bases for V and 2 bases for J; bases not matched to a gene: 8. The CDR3 runs 14 residues. The CDR3 DNA sequence: TGTGCCAGCTGTCCGGGGGGGATGACCTACGAGCAGTACTTC. Protein: CASCPGGMTYEQYF.

This clone was picked up a small number of times. The rearrangement joins TRBV6-2 or TRBV6-3 to TRBJ1-5; D unresolved. The V gene lost 5 bases and the J gene lost 4 bases, with 12 bases spanning the gap. The CDR3 contains 14 residues. Germline V gene sequence: CDR1 MNHEY, CDR2 SVGEGT. Here the CDR3 DNA reads TGTGCCAGCAGTCCCGGGTTGTTTAATCAGCCCCAGCATTTT. Translated: CASSPGLFNQPQHF.